A single T cell receptor (beta chain) is shown here with its context. There is no known antigen for this receptor. The input lacks base qualities; no much larger clone sits a single base away. From cysteine to phenylalanine, the CDR3 is 15 amino acids long. Only CDR3 DNA is held: 45 bases, read in frame from base 1. CDR1 SGHAT and CDR2 FQNNGV were looked up in the germline V gene. Trimming removed 6 bases from V and 2 bases from J; the gene matches leave 9 bases unexplained. This record belongs to a study of glioma-infiltrating T cells (dated by TCRdb to 2015 to 2016). General notes on the study: Glioma tissue, non-neoplastic brain tissue and matched peripheral blood mononuclear cells were used as sources from which TCR alpha- and beta-chain repertoires were sequenced. Each tissue-infiltrating repertoire was compared with the same patient's peripheral blood repertoire to measure divergence between tissue and blood T-cell populations. Three low-grade glioma patients, under ten primary glioblastoma patients, and three non-glioma patients who contributed non-neoplastic brain tissue made up the paired cohort.

The iRepertoire nested amplicon-rescue multiplex PCR (arm-PCR) platform was used to amplify TCR alpha and beta CDR3 regions from RNA. One-step reverse transcription and amplification used about 90-400 ng of tissue mRNA or PBMC total RNA as input. After bead purification, a secondary multiplex PCR added Illumina adapters, and libraries were gel-purified between 200 and 400 bp. Internal 6-nucleotide barcodes were carried by the libraries and were used for demultiplexing. Libraries were sequenced on an Illumina MiSeq with 2x220 or 2x250 nucleotide paired-end reads. The authors' pipeline ran thus. FLASH 1.2.11 was used to merge paired reads, and BWA-MEM then aligned the reads to the GRCh37 human genome before TRA and TRB reads were extracted. For V and J assignment, an IMGT-derived reference of cassette sequences and CDR3 motifs that included pseudogenes was used. Three-frame translation of reads was performed, and productive CDR3s were defined as those with a C...FGXG motif and no stop codons. A clonotype was defined as a unique combination of a V-J cassette pair and a CDR3 amino acid sequence. Hamming distance filtering was applied to reads, with thresholds set by the sequence error rate of each sample in mapped regions. TCRdb trimmed public reads at Q25 via fastp, called clones via MiXCR and kept in-frame beta chains. Rows with one shared CDR3 protein collapse into an entry with the most common genes and DNA. What appears here as the V and J calls and clone size reflects TCRdb's work, not the paper's. The sample yields roughly 20,000 distinct CDR3 sequences; 20% to 25% were counted once. About an eighth of the sample comes from the top ten.

Summary of the overall study and its limitations: Tissue and blood shared very few CDR3 sequences, a result attributed to high CDR3 diversity and limited sampling. The group comparisons were based on small numbers of patients: three non-neoplastic, three low-grade glioma and about eight glioblastoma patients. VJ-independent divergence between tissue and blood was found to be below expectation in non-neoplastic patients but above expectation in all gliomas, particularly low-grade gliomas.

The TCR comes from a human donor with low-grade glioma or glioblastoma, undergoing nonglioma brain surgery, or in good health (not recorded which). Sequencing was performed on glioma tissue, nonneoplastic brain tissue, or PBMCs (not recorded which). The chain is assembled from TRBV11-2 and TRBJ1-1; TRBD1 lines up with 7 middle nucleotides. CDR3 region: CASRLRGQANTEAFF. The DNA is as follows: TGTGCCAGCAGACTAAGAGGACAGGCCAACACTGAAGCTTTCTTT.